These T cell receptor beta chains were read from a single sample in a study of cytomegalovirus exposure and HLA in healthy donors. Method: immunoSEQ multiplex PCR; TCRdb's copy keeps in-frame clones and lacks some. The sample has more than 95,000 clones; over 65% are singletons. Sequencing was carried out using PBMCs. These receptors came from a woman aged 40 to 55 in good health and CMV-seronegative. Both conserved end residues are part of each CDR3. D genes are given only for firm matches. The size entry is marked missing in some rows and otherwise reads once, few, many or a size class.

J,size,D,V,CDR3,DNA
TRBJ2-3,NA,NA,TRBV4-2,CASSQDGTGGKDTQYF,TGTGCCAGCAGCCAAGATGGGACTGGGGGTAAGGATACGCAGTATTTT
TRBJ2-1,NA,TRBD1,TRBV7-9,CASSFPDRGPEEQFF,TGTGCCAGCAGCTTCCCCGACAGGGGGCCGGAGGAGCAGTTCTTC
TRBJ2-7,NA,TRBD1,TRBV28,CASSLDRGYEQYF,TGTGCCAGCAGCCTCGACAGGGGGTACGAGCAGTACTTC
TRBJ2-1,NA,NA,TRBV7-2,CASSYDFSPYNEQFF,TGTGCCAGCAGCTACGACTTTTCTCCCTACAATGAGCAGTTCTTC
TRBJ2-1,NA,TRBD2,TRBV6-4,CASSELAGAYNEQFF,TGTGCCAGCAGTGAGTTGGCGGGGGCCTACAATGAGCAGTTCTTC
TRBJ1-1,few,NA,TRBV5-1,CASSLSGGLTEAFF,TGTGCCAGCAGCTTGAGCGGGGGTCTCACTGAAGCTTTCTTT
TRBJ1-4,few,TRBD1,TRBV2,CASQGAGEKLFF,TGTGCCAGCCAGGGGGCGGGTGAAAAACTGTTTTTT
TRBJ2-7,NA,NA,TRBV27,CASRRSRLRHEQYF,TGTGCCAGCAGGCGGTCTAGGCTGCGGCACGAGCAGTACTTC
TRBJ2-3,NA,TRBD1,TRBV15,CATSHGTGVTDTQYF,TGTGCCACCAGTCATGGGACAGGGGTTACAGATACGCAGTATTTT
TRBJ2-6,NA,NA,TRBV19,CASQGIDSGANGLTF,TGTGCCAGCCAAGGAATCGATTCTGGGGCCAACGGCCTGACTTTC
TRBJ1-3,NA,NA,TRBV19,CASSSSSGNTIYF,TGTGCCAGTAGTTCCTCCTCCGGAAACACCATATATTTT
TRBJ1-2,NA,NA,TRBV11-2,CASSPSYGYTF,TGTGCCAGCAGCCCATCCTATGGCTACACCTTC
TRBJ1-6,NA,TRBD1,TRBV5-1,CASTPGQGNGNSPLHF,TGCGCCAGCACCCCGGGACAGGGGAATGGGAATTCACCCCTCCACTTT